The entry below describes one TCR beta chain. This sample was taken from a study of blood T cell repertoires in COVID-19. Overall study: Samples representing acute and convalescent COVID-19 were sourced from the United States, Italy and Spain.

Per the authors' pipeline: Amplified reference gene primers provided the basis for estimating nucleated cell counts. Produced via immunoSEQ multiplex PCR; TCRdb's table is partial and in-frame only. V, J and clone size derive from that table, while D and trimming were established from the DNA sequence. The sample carries approximately 200,000 clones, less than 90% recorded once. This receptor was identified in a man between 65 and 85 years old with acute or convalescent COVID-19. The sequenced sample was peripheral blood.

CDR3 bases: TGTGCCAGTAGTCCCATCCGGACAGGTATGAACACTGAAGCTTTCTTT. This translates into CASSPIRTGMNTEAFF. The rearrangement links TRBV19 to TRBJ1-1; TRBD1 matches 7 bases. J lost 0 bases, V lost 5 bases, and 9 bases had no gene match. The CDR3 has 16 amino acids. CDR1 and CDR2 from the germline V gene are LNHDA and SQIVND (reference sequence).